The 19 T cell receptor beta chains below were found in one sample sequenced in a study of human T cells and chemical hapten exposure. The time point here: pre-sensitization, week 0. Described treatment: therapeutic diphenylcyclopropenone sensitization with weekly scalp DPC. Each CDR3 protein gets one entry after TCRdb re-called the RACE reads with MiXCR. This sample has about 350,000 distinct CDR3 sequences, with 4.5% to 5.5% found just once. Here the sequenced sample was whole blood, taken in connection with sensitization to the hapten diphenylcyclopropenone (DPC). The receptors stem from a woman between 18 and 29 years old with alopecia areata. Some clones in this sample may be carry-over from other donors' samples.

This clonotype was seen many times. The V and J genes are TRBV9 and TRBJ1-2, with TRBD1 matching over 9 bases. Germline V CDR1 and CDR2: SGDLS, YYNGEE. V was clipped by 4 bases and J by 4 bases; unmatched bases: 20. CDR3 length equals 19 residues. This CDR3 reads CASSPTIGTGNSRAYGYTF. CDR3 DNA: TGTGCCAGCAGCCCCACCATCGGGACAGGGAATAGTCGTGCCTATGGCTACACCTTC. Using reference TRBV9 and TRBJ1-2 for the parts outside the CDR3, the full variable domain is DSGVTQTPKHLITATGQRVTLRCSPRSGDLSVYWYQQSLDQGLQFLIQYYNGEERAKGNILERFSAQQFPDLHSELNLSSLELGDSALYFCASSPTIGTGNSRAYGYTFGSGTRLTVV.

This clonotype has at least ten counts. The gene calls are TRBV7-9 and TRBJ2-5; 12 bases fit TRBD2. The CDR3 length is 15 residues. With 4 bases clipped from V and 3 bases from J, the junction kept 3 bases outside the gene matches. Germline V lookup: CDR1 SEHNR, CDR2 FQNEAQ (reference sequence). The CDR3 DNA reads TGTGCCAGCAGCTCAGCTAGCGGGGGGGAAGAGACCCAGTACTTC. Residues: CASSSASGGEETQYF.

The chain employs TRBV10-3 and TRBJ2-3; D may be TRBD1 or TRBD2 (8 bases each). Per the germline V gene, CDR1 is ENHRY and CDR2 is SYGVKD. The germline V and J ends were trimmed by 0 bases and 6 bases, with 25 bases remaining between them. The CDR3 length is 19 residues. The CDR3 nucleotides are TGTGCCATCAGTGAGTCCGAGAATTTTGGACAGGGACTAGGGGATACGCAGTATTTT. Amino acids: CAISESENFGQGLGDTQYF.

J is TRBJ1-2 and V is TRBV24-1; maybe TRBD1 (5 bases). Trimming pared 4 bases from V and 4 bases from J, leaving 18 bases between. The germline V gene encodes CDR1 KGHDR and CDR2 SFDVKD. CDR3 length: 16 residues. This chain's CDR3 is CATSEDERGGPYGYTF. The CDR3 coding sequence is TGTGCCACCAGTGAGGACGAGAGGGGAGGACCCTATGGCTACACCTTC.

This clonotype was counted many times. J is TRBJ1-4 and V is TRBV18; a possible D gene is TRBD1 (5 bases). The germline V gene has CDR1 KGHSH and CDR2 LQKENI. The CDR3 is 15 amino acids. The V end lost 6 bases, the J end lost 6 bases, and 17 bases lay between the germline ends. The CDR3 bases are TGTGCCAGCTCCCCTACGCAAGGGGTGGATGAAAAACTGTTTTTT. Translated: CASSPTQGVDEKLFF.

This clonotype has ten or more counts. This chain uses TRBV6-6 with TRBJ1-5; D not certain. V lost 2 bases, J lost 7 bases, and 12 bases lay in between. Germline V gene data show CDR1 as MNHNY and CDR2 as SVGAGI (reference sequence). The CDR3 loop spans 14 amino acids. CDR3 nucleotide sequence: TGTGCCAGCAGTTACGGATACTTATCCCAGCCCCAGCATTTT. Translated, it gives CASSYGYLSQPQHF.

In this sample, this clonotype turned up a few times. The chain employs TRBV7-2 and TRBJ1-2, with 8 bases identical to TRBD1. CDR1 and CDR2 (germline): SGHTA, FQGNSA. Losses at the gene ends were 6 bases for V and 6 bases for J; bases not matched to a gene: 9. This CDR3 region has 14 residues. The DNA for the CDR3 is TGTGCCAGCAGGACCCAGGGGGCTGGAGATGGCTACACCTTC. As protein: CASRTQGAGDGYTF.

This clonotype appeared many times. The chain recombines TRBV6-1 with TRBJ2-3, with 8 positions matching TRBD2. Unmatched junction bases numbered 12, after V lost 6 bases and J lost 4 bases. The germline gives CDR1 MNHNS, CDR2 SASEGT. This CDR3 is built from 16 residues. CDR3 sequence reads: CASSLSAGGVSDTQYF. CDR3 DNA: TGTGCCAGCAGCCTCTCCGCCGGGGGGGTGTCAGATACGCAGTATTTT.

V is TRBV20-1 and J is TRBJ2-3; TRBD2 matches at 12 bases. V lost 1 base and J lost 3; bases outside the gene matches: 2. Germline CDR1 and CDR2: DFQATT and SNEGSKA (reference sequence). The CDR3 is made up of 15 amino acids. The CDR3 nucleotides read TGCAGTGCTAGAGGACTAGCGGGGGTAACAGATACGCAGTATTTT. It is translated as CSARGLAGVTDTQYF.

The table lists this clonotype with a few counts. The DNA of the CDR3 is TGTGCCAGCAGTTTGGCGGGCTTTGGGGACTATGGCTACACCTTC. It translates to CASSLAGFGDYGYTF. This chain connects TRBV28 to TRBJ1-2; D not certain. Germline V gene lookup returns CDR1 MDHEN and CDR2 SYDVKM. The CDR3 has 15 amino acids. V lost 3 bases to trimming and J lost 3 bases, with 14 bases between them.

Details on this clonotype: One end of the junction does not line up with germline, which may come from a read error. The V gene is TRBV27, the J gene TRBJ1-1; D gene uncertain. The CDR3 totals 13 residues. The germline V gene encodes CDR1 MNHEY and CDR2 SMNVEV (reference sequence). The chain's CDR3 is CAGSFSGNTEAFF. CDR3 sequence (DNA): TGTGCCGGCAGTTTTTCAGGGAACACTGAAGCTTTCTTT.

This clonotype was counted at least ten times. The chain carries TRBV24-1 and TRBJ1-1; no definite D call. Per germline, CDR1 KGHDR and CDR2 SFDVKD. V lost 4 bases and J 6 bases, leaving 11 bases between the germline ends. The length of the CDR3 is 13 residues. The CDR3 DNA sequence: TGTGCCACCAGTGACAGTAGGAAGCCTGAAGCTTTCTTT. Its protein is CATSDSRKPEAFF.

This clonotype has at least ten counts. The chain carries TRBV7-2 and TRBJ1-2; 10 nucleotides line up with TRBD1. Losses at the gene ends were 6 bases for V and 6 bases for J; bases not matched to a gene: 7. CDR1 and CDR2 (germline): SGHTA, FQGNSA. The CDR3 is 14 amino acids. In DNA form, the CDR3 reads TGTGCCAGCAGGCCAGGGGACAGGGGCGATGGCTACACCTTC. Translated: CASRPGDRGDGYTF.

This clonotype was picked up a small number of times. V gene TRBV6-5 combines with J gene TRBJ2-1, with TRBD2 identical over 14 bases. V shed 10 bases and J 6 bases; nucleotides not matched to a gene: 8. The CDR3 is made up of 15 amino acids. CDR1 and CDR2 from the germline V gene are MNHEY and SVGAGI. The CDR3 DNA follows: TGTGCCACCCAAAGCGGGACTAGCGGGGGCAATGAGCAGTTCTTC. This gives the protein CATQSGTSGGNEQFF.

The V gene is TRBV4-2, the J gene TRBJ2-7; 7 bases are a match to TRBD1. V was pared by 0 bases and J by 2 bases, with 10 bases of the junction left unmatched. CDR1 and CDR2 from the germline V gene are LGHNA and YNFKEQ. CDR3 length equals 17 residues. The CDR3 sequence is CASSQDLETGIAYEQYF. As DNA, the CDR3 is TGTGCCAGCAGCCAAGATCTCGAGACAGGGATCGCCTACGAGCAGTACTTC.

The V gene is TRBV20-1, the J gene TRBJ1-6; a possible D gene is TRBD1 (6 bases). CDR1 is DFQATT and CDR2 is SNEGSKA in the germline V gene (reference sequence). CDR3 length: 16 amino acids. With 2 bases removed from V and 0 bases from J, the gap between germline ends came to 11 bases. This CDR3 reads CSARRQGSSYNSPLHF. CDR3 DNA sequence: TGCAGTGCTAGACGGCAGGGGAGCTCCTATAATTCACCCCTCCACTTT.

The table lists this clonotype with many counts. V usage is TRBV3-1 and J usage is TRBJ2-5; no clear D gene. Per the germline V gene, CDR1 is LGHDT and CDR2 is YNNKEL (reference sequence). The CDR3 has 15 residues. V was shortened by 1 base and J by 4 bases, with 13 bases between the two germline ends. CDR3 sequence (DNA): TGTGCCAGCAGCCAAGGGAACACCCCCTTAGAGACCCAGTACTTC. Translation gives CASSQGNTPLETQYF.

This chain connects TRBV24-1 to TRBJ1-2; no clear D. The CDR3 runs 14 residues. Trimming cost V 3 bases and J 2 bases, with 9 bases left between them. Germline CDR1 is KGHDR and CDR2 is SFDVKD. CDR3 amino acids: CATSDVKSNYGYTF. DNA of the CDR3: TGTGCCACCAGTGATGTCAAAAGCAACTATGGCTACACCTTC.

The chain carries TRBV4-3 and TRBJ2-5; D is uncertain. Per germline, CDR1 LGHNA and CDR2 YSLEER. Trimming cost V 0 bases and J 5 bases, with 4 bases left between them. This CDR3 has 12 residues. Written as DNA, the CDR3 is TGCGCCAGCAGCCAAGATATGGAGACCCAGTACTTC. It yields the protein CASSQDMETQYF.